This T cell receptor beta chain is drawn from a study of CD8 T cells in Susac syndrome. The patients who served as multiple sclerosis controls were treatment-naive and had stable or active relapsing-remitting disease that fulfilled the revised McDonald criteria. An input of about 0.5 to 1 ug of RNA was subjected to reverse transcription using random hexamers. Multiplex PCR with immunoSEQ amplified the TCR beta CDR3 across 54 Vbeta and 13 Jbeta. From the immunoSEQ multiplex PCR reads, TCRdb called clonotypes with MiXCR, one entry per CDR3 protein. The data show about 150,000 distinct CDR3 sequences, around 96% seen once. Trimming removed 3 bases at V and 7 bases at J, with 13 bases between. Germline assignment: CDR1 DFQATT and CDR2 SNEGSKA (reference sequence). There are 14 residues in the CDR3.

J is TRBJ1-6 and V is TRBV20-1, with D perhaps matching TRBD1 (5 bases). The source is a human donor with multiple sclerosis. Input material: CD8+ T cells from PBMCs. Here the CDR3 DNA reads TGCAGTGCTAGTAGCCGGCAGGGCAATTCACCCCTCCACTTT. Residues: CSASSRQGNSPLHF.